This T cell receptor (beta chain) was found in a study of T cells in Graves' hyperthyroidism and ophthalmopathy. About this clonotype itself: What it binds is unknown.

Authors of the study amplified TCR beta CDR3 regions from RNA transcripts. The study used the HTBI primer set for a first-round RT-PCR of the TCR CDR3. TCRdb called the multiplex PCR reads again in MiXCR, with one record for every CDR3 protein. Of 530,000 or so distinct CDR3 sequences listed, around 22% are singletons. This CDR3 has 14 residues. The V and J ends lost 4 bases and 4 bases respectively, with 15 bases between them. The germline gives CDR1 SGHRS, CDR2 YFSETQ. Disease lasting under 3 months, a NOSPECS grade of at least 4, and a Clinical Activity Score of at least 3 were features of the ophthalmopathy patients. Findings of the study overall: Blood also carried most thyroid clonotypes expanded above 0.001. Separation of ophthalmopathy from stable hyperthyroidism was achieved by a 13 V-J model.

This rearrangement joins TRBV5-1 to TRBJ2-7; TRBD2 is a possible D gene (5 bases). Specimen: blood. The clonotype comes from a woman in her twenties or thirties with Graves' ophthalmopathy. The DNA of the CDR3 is TGCGCCAGCAGCCCGTCAGGACTCACTTACGAGCAGTACTTC. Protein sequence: CASSPSGLTYEQYF.